A single sample gave rise to the 25 T cell receptor beta chains below, sequenced in a study of shared clonotypes between healthy human individuals. Here immunoSEQ multiplex PCR was the method, and the copy in TCRdb shows in-frame clones only, minus some. The table has 200,000 to 250,000 clones, approximately 70% seen once. The sequenced material came from memory CD4+ T cells sorted from blood. Subset of the sample: CD45RA-negative fraction. Receptor source: a man under 40 in good health.

The chain links TRBV6-4 to TRBJ2-3, with TRBD1 as a possible D gene (6 bases). CDR1 is MRHNA, CDR2 SNTAGT, per germline. CDR3 size: 17 residues. The V and J ends lost 5 bases and 0 bases respectively, with 18 bases between them. CDR3 protein: CASSPAPGTTSTDTQYF. The CDR3 nucleotides are TGTGCCAGCAGTCCGGCCCCTGGGACAACCAGCACAGATACGCAGTATTTT.

This chain connects TRBV27 to TRBJ1-1; perhaps TRBD1 as D (5 bases). From germline, CDR1 is MNHEY and CDR2 SMNVEV (reference sequence). V lost 4 bases, J lost 4 bases, and 13 bases lay in between. This CDR3 is built from 14 residues. The CDR3: CASSSPYRLTEAFF. The CDR3 nucleotides are TGTGCCAGCAGTTCCCCATACAGGCTCACTGAAGCTTTCTTT.

There are a few counts of this clone. The chain uses TRBV19 and TRBJ2-7; no clear D. With 10 bases removed from V and 2 bases from J, the gap between germline ends came to 15 bases. This CDR3 contains 13 residues. Germline V gene data show CDR1 as LNHDA and CDR2 as SQIVND (reference sequence). The CDR3 nucleotides are TGTGCCACATCCGGCAGGCCGACCTACGAGCAGTACTTC. It yields the protein CATSGRPTYEQYF. Looking up the rest from reference TRBV19 and TRBJ2-7 gives the full variable domain: DGGITQSPKYLFRKEGQNVTLSCEQNLNHDAMYWYRQDPGQGLRLIYYSQIVNDFQKGDIAEGYSVSREKKESFPLTVTSAQKNPTAFYLCATSGRPTYEQYFGPGTRLTVT.

This clone was observed a handful of times. This chain links TRBV19 with TRBJ2-2, with D possibly matching TRBD2 (6 bases). Trimming cost V 6 bases and J 4 bases, with 12 bases left between them. This CDR3 has 14 amino acids. Germline V gene lookup returns CDR1 LNHDA and CDR2 SQIVND (reference sequence). CDR3 region: CASRNLGGTGELFF. The CDR3 DNA is TGTGCCAGTAGGAACCTCGGGGGCACCGGGGAGCTGTTTTTT.

In this sample, this clone turned up many times. The chain employs TRBV10-3 and TRBJ2-7; possible D gene TRBD2, 7 bases. This CDR3 has 14 amino acids. Germline assignment: CDR1 ENHRY and CDR2 SYGVKD. The CDR3 coding sequence is TGTGCTTCCGCCGGGGAGGGGGTCTCCTACGAGCAGTACTTC. Translation: CASAGEGVSYEQYF.

The rearrangement uses TRBV7-9 and TRBJ2-2; D is possibly TRBD1 (6 bases). The ends were cut back, 5 bases at V and 0 bases at J, with 7 bases in the middle. The germline gives CDR1 SEHNR, CDR2 FQNEAQ (reference sequence). The CDR3 has 14 amino acids. CDR3 loop: CASSRTANTGELFF. The CDR3 nucleotides read TGTGCCAGCAGCCGGACAGCGAACACCGGGGAGCTGTTTTTT.

The chain is built from TRBV5-1 and TRBJ2-2, with 8 bases aligning to TRBD2. The germline CDR1 and CDR2 sequences are SGHRS and YFSETQ. J lost 0 bases, V lost 4 bases, and 5 bases had no gene match. The CDR3 sequence is 16 residues long. CDR3: CASSPPTSANTGELFF. The CDR3 DNA reads TGCGCCAGCAGCCCACCGACTAGCGCGAACACCGGGGAGCTGTTTTTT.

This clone was recorded only once. The chain recombines TRBV11-2 with TRBJ2-5, with TRBD1 matching over 8 bases. This CDR3 spans 13 amino acids. Germline trimming cut 7 bases from V and 4 bases from J; bases unmatched to any gene: 5. CDR1 is SGHAT and CDR2 is FQNNGV in the germline V gene. The CDR3 spells CASNTGQGETQYF. CDR3 nucleotide sequence: TGTGCCAGCAACACTGGACAGGGAGAGACCCAGTACTTC.

The J gene is TRBJ2-2, the V gene TRBV9; 11 bases line up with TRBD2. The CDR3 sequence is 16 residues long. CDR1 is SGDLS and CDR2 is YYNGEE in the germline V gene. With 4 bases clipped from V and 4 bases from J, the junction kept 6 bases outside the gene matches. CDR3 nucleotide sequence: TGTGCCAGCAGCCGAACTAGCGGGGGCTTCACCGGGGAGCTGTTTTTT. Translating gives CASSRTSGGFTGELFF.

The CDR3 sequence: CATLTGRDTEAFF. The CDR3 DNA follows: TGCGCCACCCTGACAGGGAGGGACACTGAAGCTTTCTTT. The rearrangement links TRBV10-2 to TRBJ1-1; 7 nucleotides agree with TRBD1. The CDR3 contains 13 residues. V dropped 10 bases and J dropped 3; count of bases not matched to a gene: 8. The germline V gene encodes CDR1 WSHSY and CDR2 SAAADI.

This clone was seen a few times. V is TRBV10-2 and J is TRBJ2-3; 10 bases fit TRBD2. Germline CDR1 WSHSY, CDR2 SAAADI. V dropped 2 bases and J dropped 5; count of bases not matched to a gene: 10. CDR3 length: 17 residues. CDR3 residues: CASSELLAGVKEDTQYF. CDR3 DNA sequence: TGCGCCAGCAGTGAGCTCCTAGCGGGAGTTAAGGAAGATACGCAGTATTTT.

This clone was recorded only once. The chain joins TRBV19 to TRBJ2-3; D unclear. Germline V lookup: CDR1 LNHDA, CDR2 SQIVND (reference sequence). CDR3 size: 12 residues. Trimming left V 4 bases short and J 4 bases short, with 6 bases between. The CDR3 region is CASSTEPDTQYF. The DNA for the CDR3 is TGTGCCAGTAGTACCGAACCAGATACGCAGTATTTT.

In this sample, this clone turned up a few times. The chain recombines TRBV7-9 with TRBJ1-2, with D possibly being TRBD1 (5 bases). V was pared by 5 bases and J by 4 bases, with 14 bases between. The CDR3 runs 14 residues. Germline CDR1 SEHNR, CDR2 FQNEAQ (reference sequence). CDR3 DNA sequence: TGTGCCAGCAGCCCTTCTGGGGGGGGCTATGGCTACACCTTC. Translating gives CASSPSGGGYGYTF.

The count of this clone is one. This chain connects TRBV28 to TRBJ1-5; D is unresolved. V was shortened by 6 bases and J by 2 bases, with 14 bases between the two germline ends. Germline CDR1 is MDHEN and CDR2 is SYDVKM. The CDR3 is made up of 15 amino acids. CDR3 nucleotide sequence: TGTGCCAGCAGGGACCCGGGTGGCGGCAATCAGCCCCAGCATTTT. It codes for CASRDPGGGNQPQHF.

This clone turned up a few times. V gene TRBV9 combines with J gene TRBJ2-3; 9 positions match TRBD2. Germline CDR1 reads SGDLS; CDR2 reads YYNGEE. V dropped 4 bases and J dropped 0; count of bases not matched to a gene: 3. The CDR3 length is 15 residues. CDR3 nucleotides: TGTGCCAGCAGCTGGCGGGAGGGCAGCACAGATACGCAGTATTTT. Translating it yields CASSWREGSTDTQYF.

The chain combines TRBV6-5 with TRBJ1-4; 11 bases match TRBD1. The germline CDR1 and CDR2 sequences are MNHEY and SVGAGI. The CDR3 is 15 residues long. V lost 2 bases to trimming and J lost 7 bases; unmatched junction nucleotides: 3. CDR3 coding DNA: TGTGCCAGCAGTTACCGGGACAGGGGGAGTGAAAAACTGTTTTTT. Translation: CASSYRDRGSEKLFF.

The chain carries TRBV6-1 and TRBJ1-1, with D maybe TRBD1 (5 bases). From germline, CDR1 is MNHNS and CDR2 SASEGT. Trimming stripped 6 bases from V and 8 bases from J, with 10 bases between. This CDR3 contains 11 residues. The CDR3 region is CASRSWTEAFF. Here the CDR3 DNA reads TGTGCCAGCAGGTCTTGGACAGAAGCTTTCTTT.

This clone was counted between two and nine times. CDR3 amino acids: CATSRGQTDTQYF. CDR3 nucleotides: TGTGCCACCAGCAGAGGCCAGACAGATACGCAGTATTTT. The gene calls are TRBV15 and TRBJ2-3; D is unclear. The V end was cut by 1 base, the J end by 3 bases, with 5 bases between. The CDR3 runs 13 residues. Germline CDR1 LNHNV, CDR2 YYDKDF (reference sequence).

The chain carries TRBV23-1 and TRBJ2-7; the D gene could be TRBD1 or TRBD2 (5 bases each). TRBV23-1 is sorted into the ORF group, with uncertain function. The CDR3 sequence is 14 residues long. V lost 7 bases and J lost 5, with 18 bases in between. This CDR3 reads CASTFAGTGNEQYF. The CDR3 bases are TGCGCCAGCACCTTCGCCGGGACGGGGAACGAGCAGTACTTC.

Here the CDR3 DNA reads TGCAGCGTAGTTTCCAGGGGGGGAGAGACCCAGTACTTC. Its protein product is CSVVSRGGETQYF. This chain uses TRBV29-1 with TRBJ2-5, with D perhaps assigned TRBD1 or TRBD2 (7 bases each). Germline V gene data show CDR1 as SQVTM and CDR2 as ANQGSEA. The V end lost 6 bases, the J end lost 4 bases, and 15 bases lay between the germline ends. The CDR3 sequence is 13 residues long.

This clone came up once. The sample contains more than one DNA sequence encoding this CDR3. The rearrangement links TRBV19 to TRBJ2-1; unclear D gene. The length of the CDR3 is 11 residues. V dropped 5 bases and J dropped 4 bases, with 3 bases sitting between them. Per the germline V gene, CDR1 is LNHDA and CDR2 is SQIVND (reference sequence). CDR3: CASSLYNEQFF. As DNA, the CDR3 is TGTGCCAGTAGTCTATACAATGAGCAGTTCTTC.

The J gene is TRBJ2-3, the V gene TRBV5-1, with D hard to call. The CDR3 runs to 15 residues. Deletions cut 3 bases from V and 0 bases from J, with 11 bases between. Germline-derived CDR1 and CDR2 are SGHRS and YFSETQ. The CDR3 region is CASSSPSSSTDTQYF. The DNA of the CDR3 is TGCGCCAGCAGCTCCCCGTCCTCTAGCACAGATACGCAGTATTTT.

V gene TRBV25-1 combines with J gene TRBJ1-5; a weak D match, TRBD1 (5 bases). The CDR3 extends over 17 amino acids. Between the trimmed V and J ends, which lost 7 bases and 6 bases, there was a span of 25 bases. Per germline, CDR1 MGHDK and CDR2 SYGVNS. CDR3 coding DNA: TGTGCCAGCACCCTGTACCTTTCTACCAGGGAGGGTCAGCCCCAGCATTTT. It encodes CASTLYLSTREGQPQHF.

This clone was recorded only once. The J gene is TRBJ1-5, the V gene TRBV6-1; D may be TRBD1 (6 bases). The germline V gene has CDR1 MNHNS and CDR2 SASEGT. The CDR3 totals 17 residues. V gave up 4 bases and J gave up 2 bases, with 18 bases separating them. The CDR3 protein is CASSGGLGAQGNQPQHF. The CDR3 coding sequence is TGTGCCAGCAGTGGTGGTCTGGGGGCGCAAGGCAATCAGCCCCAGCATTTT.

The chain has TRBV7-2 and TRBJ2-7, with D unclear. Germline V gene sequence: CDR1 SGHTA, CDR2 FQGNSA. The CDR3 is 11 amino acids. The ends were cut back, 5 bases at V and 6 bases at J, with 8 bases in the middle. The CDR3 sequence is CASSPDAEQYF. The CDR3 DNA sequence: TGTGCCAGCAGCCCCGATGCCGAGCAGTACTTC.